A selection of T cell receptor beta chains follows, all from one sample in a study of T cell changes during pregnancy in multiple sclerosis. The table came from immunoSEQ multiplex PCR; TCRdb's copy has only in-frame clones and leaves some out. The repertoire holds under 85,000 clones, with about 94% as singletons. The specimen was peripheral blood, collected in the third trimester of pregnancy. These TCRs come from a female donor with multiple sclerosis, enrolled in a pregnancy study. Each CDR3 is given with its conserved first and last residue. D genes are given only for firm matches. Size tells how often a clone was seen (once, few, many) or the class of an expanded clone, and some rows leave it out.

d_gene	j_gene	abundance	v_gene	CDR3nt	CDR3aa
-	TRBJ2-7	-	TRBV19	TGTGCCAGTAGTACGGGATCCTACGAGCAGTACTTC	CASSTGSYEQYF
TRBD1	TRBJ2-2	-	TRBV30	TGTGCCTGGAGTTCGGGGACAGGGGCATACACTTTAAGCACCGGGGAGCTGTTTTTT	CAWSSGTGAYTLSTGELFF
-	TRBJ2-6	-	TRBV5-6	TGTGCCAGCAGCATTCGGGGTTTCTCTGGGGCCAACGTCCTGACTTTC	CASSIRGFSGANVLTF
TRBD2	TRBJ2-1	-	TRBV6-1	TGTGCCAGCAGTTTTAGCGGGGGCTATGGCAATGAGCAGTTCTTC	CASSFSGGYGNEQFF
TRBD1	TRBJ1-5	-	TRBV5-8	TGTGCCAGATACTCCAGACAGGGGGCTATGGGCAGCAATCAGCCCCAGCATTTT	CARYSRQGAMGSNQPQHF
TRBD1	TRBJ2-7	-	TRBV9	TGTGCCAGTTCCCGGGACAGGGCGTCCTACGAGCAGTACTTC	CASSRDRASYEQYF
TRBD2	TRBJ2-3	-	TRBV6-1	TGTGCCAGCAGTGGGGTAGCGGGGGGCGGCGATACGCAGTATTTT	CASSGVAGGGDTQYF
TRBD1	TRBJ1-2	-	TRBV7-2	TGTGCCAGCAGCTCGGCCGGGACAGGGGGCTATGGCTACACCTTC	CASSSAGTGGYGYTF
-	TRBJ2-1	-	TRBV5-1	TGCGCCAGCAGCACACTGTCCGGGACTCACAATGAGCAGTTCTTC	CASSTLSGTHNEQFF
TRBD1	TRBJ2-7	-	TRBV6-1	TGTGCCACTGACAGGGGGCCCTACGAGCAGTACTTC	CATDRGPYEQYF
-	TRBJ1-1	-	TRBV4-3	TGCGCCAGCAGCCAAGTCGGACAGTTCCAAAACGCTTTCTTT	CASSQVGQFQNAFF
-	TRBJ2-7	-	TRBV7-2	TGTGCCAGCAGCCCCAGATTCATCCAGTACTTC	CASSPRFIQYF
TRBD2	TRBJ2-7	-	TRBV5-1	TGCGCCAGCAGCTTGGGCGGGACTAACCTTAGAGAGCAGTACTTC	CASSLGGTNLREQYF
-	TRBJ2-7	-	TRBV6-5	TGTGCCAGTAAGCTTACAGGGAACCCGAACTACGAGCAGTACTTC	CASKLTGNPNYEQYF
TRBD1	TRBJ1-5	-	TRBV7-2	TGTGCCAGCAGCTCGCAGGGACAGAGCAATCAGCCCCAGCATTTT	CASSSQGQSNQPQHF
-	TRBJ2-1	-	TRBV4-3	TGCGCCAGCAGCCAAGATCGACTCGCGGGTGAGCAGTTCTTC	CASSQDRLAGEQFF
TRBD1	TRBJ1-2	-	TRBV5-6	TGTGCCAGCAGCTTGGGACAGGGCGAGAGTGGCTACACCTTC	CASSLGQGESGYTF
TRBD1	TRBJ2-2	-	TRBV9	TGTGCCAGCAGCGCCGAAACAGGGGGTCGCACCGGGGAGCTGTTTTTT	CASSAETGGRTGELFF
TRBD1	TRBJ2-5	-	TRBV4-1	TGCGCCAGCAGCCAAGAATCAGGGGGCGGGACCCAGTACTTC	CASSQESGGGTQYF
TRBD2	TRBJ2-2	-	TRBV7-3	TGTGCCAGCAGCTTATTGGGACTAGGTGGCCCTACCGGGGAGCTGTTTTTT	CASSLLGLGGPTGELFF
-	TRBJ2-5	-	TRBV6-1	TGTGCCAGCAGCACAGTTGACCAAGAGACCCAGTACTTC	CASSTVDQETQYF
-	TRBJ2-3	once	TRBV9	TGTGCCAGCAGCGCGGGACTCCTCACAGATACGCAGTATTTT	CASSAGLLTDTQYF
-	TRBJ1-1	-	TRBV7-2	TGTGCCAGCAGCTTCCCGGCGCGGAGGGTAGCTGAAGCTTTCTTT	CASSFPARRVAEAFF
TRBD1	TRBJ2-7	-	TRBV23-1	TGCGCCAGCAGTCAATCAGGAGGTTTCGGGCGGACAGGGAACGAGCAGTACTTC	CASSQSGGFGRTGNEQYF
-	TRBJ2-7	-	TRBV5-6	TGTGCCAGCAGCTTGGGCAACTCCTACGAGCAGTACTTC	CASSLGNSYEQYF
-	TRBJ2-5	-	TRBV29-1	TGCAGCGTTGGAGGTGCGACCCAGTACTTC	CSVGGATQYF
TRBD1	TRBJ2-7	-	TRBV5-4	TGTGCCAGCCGACCAAGGGGGCAAATCGGGAAGAACGAGCAGTACTTC	CASRPRGQIGKNEQYF
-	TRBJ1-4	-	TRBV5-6	TGTGCCAGCAGCTTGGGGGGAGAGGAAAAACTGTTTTTT	CASSLGGEEKLFF
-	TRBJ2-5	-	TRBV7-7	TGTGCCAGCAGCTCGACGGGGGTGGAGACCCAGTACTTC	CASSSTGVETQYF
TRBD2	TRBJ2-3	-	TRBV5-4	TGTGCCAGCAGCATTAACGGGAGGGGCTACACAGATACGCAGTATTTT	CASSINGRGYTDTQYF
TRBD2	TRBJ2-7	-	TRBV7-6	TGTGCCAGCAGCTCGCCAACTAGCGGAATTTCCTACGAGCAGTACTTC	CASSSPTSGISYEQYF
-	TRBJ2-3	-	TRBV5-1	TGCGCCAGCAGCACTACCCACCAAGGGGGTGCTAGCACAGATACGCAGTATTTT	CASSTTHQGGASTDTQYF
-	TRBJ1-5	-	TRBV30	TGTGCCTGGAGTCTGGGGGGAGAACAGCCCCAGCATTTT	CAWSLGGEQPQHF
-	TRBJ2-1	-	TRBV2	TGTGCCACCTCTGGGGGCGCCTACAATGAGCAGTTCTTC	CATSGGAYNEQFF
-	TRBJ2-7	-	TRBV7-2	TGTGCCAGCAGCTCCGCAAGGAGAATGCAGTACTTC	CASSSARRMQYF
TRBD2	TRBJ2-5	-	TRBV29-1	TGCAGCGTTGATCCCTTAGCGGGGGGGAGGGAGACCCAGTACTTC	CSVDPLAGGRETQYF
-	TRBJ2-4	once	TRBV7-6	TGTGCCAGCAGCTCCACTAGTACCCTCGTTTGG	CASSSTSTLVW